This T cell receptor beta chain was documented in a study of human T cells and chemical hapten exposure. Study conclusions and caveats: Donors, who had alopecia, may show an immune response that differs from healthy people's. There was no change with DPC sensitization in TCRs above 1 in 1000 frequency.

Specified time point: pre-sensitization, week 0. The treatment here: therapeutic diphenylcyclopropenone sensitization with weekly scalp DPC. Alopecia patients, 18 to 70 years old and DPC-suitable, served as donors. Per the germline V gene, CDR1 is MNHEY and CDR2 is SMNVEV (reference sequence). Deletions cut 4 bases from V and 6 bases from J, with 13 bases between. The CDR3 totals 14 residues. TCRdb redid the calling of the RACE reads with MiXCR, one entry per CDR3 protein. This table holds under 200,000 distinct CDR3 sequences, 25% to 35% found once. This clonotype was observed a handful of times. Its matching antigen is unknown.

The clonotype comes from a woman aged 25 to 39 with alopecia areata. Some clones in this sample may be carry-over from other donors' samples. This specimen was whole blood, taken in connection with sensitization to the hapten diphenylcyclopropenone (DPC). V usage is TRBV27 and J usage is TRBJ1-5; no clear D. The CDR3 here is CASSSHGEGQPQHF. The CDR3, as DNA: TGTGCCAGCAGTTCCCACGGGGAGGGTCAGCCCCAGCATTTT.